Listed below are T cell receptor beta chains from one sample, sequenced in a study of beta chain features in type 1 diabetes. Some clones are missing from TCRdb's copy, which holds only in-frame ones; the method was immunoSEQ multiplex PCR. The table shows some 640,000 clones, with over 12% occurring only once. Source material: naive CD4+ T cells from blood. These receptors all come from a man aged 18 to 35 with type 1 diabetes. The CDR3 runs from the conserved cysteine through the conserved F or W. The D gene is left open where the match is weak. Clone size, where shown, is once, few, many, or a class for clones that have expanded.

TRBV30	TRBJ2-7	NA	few	TGTGGGACAGCTATAACCCCAACCGCCGAGCAGTACTTC	CGTAITPTAEQYF
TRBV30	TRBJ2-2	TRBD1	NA	TGTGCCTGGAGTCGCCAGGGGGCGCGAAAGGCCGGGGAGCTGTTTTTT	CAWSRQGARKAGELFF
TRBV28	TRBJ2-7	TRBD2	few	TGTGCCAGCAGTTTCGGGGCGGGGGGCCCCTCCTACGAGCAGTACTTC	CASSFGAGGPSYEQYF
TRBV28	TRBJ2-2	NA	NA	TGTGCCAGCAGTTTACCCACCGGGGAGCTGTTTTTT	CASSLPTGELFF
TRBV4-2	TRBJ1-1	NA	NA	TGTGCCAGCAGCCAAGATGGCAGGGTGGGGAGGAACACTGAAGCTTTCTTT	CASSQDGRVGRNTEAFF
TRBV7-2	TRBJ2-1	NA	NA	TGTGCCAGCAGCATCCTTCCGGGACATCTCAATGAGCAGTTCTTC	CASSILPGHLNEQFF
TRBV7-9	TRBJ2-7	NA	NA	TGTGCCAGCAGCTTAAGGTCCCGGGGGACAAGCTCCTACGAGCAGTACTTC	CASSLRSRGTSSYEQYF
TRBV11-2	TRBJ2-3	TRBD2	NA	TGTGCCAGCAGCCTCTTCCAGCGGGGGGTGGGAGATACGCAGTATTTT	CASSLFQRGVGDTQYF
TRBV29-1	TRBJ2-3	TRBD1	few	TGCAGCGTTGACGACAGGGTAGAATGGGATACGCAGTATTTT	CSVDDRVEWDTQYF
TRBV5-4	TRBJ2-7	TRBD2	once	TGTGCCAGCAGCGCTGGGACTAGCGGGAGTAGGTACGAGCAGTACTTC	CASSAGTSGSRYEQYF
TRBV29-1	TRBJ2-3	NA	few	TGCAGCGTTTCTTTGGGTACAGATACGCAGTATTTT	CSVSLGTDTQYF
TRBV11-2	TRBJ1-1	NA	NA	TGTGCCAGCAGCTTAATGAACACTGAAGCTTTCTTT	CASSLMNTEAFF
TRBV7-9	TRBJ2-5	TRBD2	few	TGTGCCAGCAGCGCCGGGGGGGCTGGAGAGACCCAGTACTTC	CASSAGGAGETQYF
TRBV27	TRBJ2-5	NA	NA	TGTGCCAGCAGTAAGGCGGGGACGGAGACCCAGTACTTC	CASSKAGTETQYF
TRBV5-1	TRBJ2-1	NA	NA	TGCGCCAGCAGCCCCACGGGACGGCAGGGGCCCAATGAGCAGTTCTTC	CASSPTGRQGPNEQFF
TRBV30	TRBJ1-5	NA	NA	TGTGCCTGGAGTGTGATAGGTAATCAGCCCCAGCATTTT	CAWSVIGNQPQHF
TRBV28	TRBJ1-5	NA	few	TGTGCCAGTAGACAGGCGAATCAGCCCCAGCATTTT	CASRQANQPQHF
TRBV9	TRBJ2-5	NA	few	TGTGCCAGCAGCCCCCCCGGGGCAGAGACCCAGTACTTC	CASSPPGAETQYF
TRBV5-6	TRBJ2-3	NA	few	TGTGCCAGCAGCCCCGGGAGCACAGATACGCAGTATTTT	CASSPGSTDTQYF
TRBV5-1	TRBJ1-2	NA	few	TGCGCCAGCAGCTTGGCTGACCCAGCTAACTATGGCTACACCTTC	CASSLADPANYGYTF
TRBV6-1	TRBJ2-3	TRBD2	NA	TGTGCCAGCAGAGAAGCGGGGGCCATCACAGATACGCAGTATTTT	CASREAGAITDTQYF
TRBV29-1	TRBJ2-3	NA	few	TGCAGCGTCCATGGGCAGTATTTT	CSVHGQYF
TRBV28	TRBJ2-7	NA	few	TGTGCCAGCAGTTTATCGGCGGCGTTCCCCGGGCAGTACTTC	CASSLSAAFPGQYF
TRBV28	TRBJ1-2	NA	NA	TGTGCCAGCAGTCGGACTCTCAGGGGCTACACCTTC	CASSRTLRGYTF
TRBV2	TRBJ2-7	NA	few	TGTGCCAGCAAAACCCGCGGGACAGTCTACGAGCAGTACTTC	CASKTRGTVYEQYF
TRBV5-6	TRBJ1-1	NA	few	TGTGCCAGCAGCCGGCTAGACGGACAGAACACTGAAGCTTTCTTT	CASSRLDGQNTEAFF
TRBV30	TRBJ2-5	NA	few	TGTGCCTGGAGCCCACAACCGCAAGAGACCCAGTACTTC	CAWSPQPQETQYF
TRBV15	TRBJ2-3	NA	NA	TGTGCCACCAGCGTGACGGGGGCGCAGTATTTT	CATSVTGAQYF
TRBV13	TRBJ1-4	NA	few	TGTGCCAGCAGACCCCGGGGAGGGCTACCTGCAACTAATGAAAAACTGTTTTTT	CASRPRGGLPATNEKLFF
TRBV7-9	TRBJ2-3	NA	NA	TGTGCCAGGGACAGTAAAAGCACAGATACGCAGTATTTT	CARDSKSTDTQYF
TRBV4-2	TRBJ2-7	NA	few	TGTGCCAGCAGCCGCCGGGCAGAAAGCTCCTACGAGCAGTACTTC	CASSRRAESSYEQYF
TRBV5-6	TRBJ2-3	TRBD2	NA	TGTGCCAGCAGCCTCCCACTAGCGGGAGGAGCAGATACGCAGTATTTT	CASSLPLAGGADTQYF
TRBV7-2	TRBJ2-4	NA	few	TGTGCCAGCAGCTTGGGCCTAGCAAGAAACATTCAGTACTTC	CASSLGLARNIQYF
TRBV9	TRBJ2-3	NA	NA	TGTGCCAGCAGTCCCCCAGGGTCTAGCACAGATACGCAGTATTTT	CASSPPGSSTDTQYF
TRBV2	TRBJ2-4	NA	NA	TGTGCCAGCGGGCCTAAGGGAGTAGCCAAAAACATTCAGTACTTC	CASGPKGVAKNIQYF
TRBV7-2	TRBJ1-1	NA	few	TGTGCCAGCAGCCGTTCCCGGAACAGGGTGATCGGCACTGAAGCTTTCTTT	CASSRSRNRVIGTEAFF
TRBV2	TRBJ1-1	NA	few	TGTGCCACCCACCGCCGGACAGAAAACACTGAAGCTTTCTTT	CATHRRTENTEAFF
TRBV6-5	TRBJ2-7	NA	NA	TGTGCCAGCAGTTATCTGCGGGGTGGGCCCGAGCAGTACTTC	CASSYLRGGPEQYF
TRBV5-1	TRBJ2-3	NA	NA	TGCGCCAGCAGCTTTGGGGCCCCCACAGATACGCAGTATTTT	CASSFGAPTDTQYF
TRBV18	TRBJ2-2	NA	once	TGTGCCAGCTCCCACCTCGGACCCGGGGAGCTGTTTTTT	CASSHLGPGELFF
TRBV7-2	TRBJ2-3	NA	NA	TGTGCCAGCAGCTTCGCAGGGGCAGATACGCAGTATTTT	CASSFAGADTQYF
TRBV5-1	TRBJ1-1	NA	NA	TGCGCCAGCAGCTTTCGGTCAGCAGGGAATCCCGCTGAAGCTTTCTTT	CASSFRSAGNPAEAFF
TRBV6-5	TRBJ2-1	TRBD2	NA	TGTGCCAGCACCCGGACTAGCTTCAATGAGCAGTTCTTC	CASTRTSFNEQFF
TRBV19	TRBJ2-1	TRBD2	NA	TGTGCCAGTAGTATAGGGCTAGCGGGAGGGTACTCCTACAATGAGCAGTTCTTC	CASSIGLAGGYSYNEQFF
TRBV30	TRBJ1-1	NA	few	TGTGCCTGGAGTGTACGTGTCGGAGTCTTGAACACTGAAGCTTTCTTT	CAWSVRVGVLNTEAFF
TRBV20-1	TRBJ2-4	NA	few	TGCAGTGCTAGCCGAGGCATTCAGTACTTC	CSASRGIQYF
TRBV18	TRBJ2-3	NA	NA	TGTGCCAGCTCACCATCTTTGTTGACAGATACGCAGTATTTT	CASSPSLLTDTQYF
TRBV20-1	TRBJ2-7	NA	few	TGCAGCGCTACGCTCTCCTACGAGCAGTACTTC	CSATLSYEQYF
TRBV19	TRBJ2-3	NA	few	TGTGCCAGTACCCCAGGGCATCCCACAGATACGCAGTATTTT	CASTPGHPTDTQYF
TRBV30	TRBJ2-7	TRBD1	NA	TGTGCCTGGAGTGTACCCGACAGGGGGCGGGAGCAGTACTTC	CAWSVPDRGREQYF
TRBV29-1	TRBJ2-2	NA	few	TGCAGCGTGCAGGGATCCGCGAACACCGGGGAGCTGTTTTTT	CSVQGSANTGELFF
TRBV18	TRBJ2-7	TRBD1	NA	TGTGCCAGCTCACCGGGACAGGGACCCTACGAGCAGTACTTC	CASSPGQGPYEQYF
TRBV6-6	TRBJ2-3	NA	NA	TGTGCCAGCAGTCCTAGCCGGGCCTCCGGCACAGATACGCAGTATTTT	CASSPSRASGTDTQYF
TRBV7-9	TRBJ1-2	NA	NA	TGTGCCAGCAGCCCCCCGTTTCAGGGAGTGGACTATGGCTACACCTTC	CASSPPFQGVDYGYTF
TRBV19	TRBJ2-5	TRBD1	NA	TGTGCCAGTAGTCCAACAGGGGACAACCAAGAGACCCAGTACTTC	CASSPTGDNQETQYF
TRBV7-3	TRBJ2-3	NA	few	TGTGCCAGCAGCCGTAGCACAGATACGCAGTATTTT	CASSRSTDTQYF
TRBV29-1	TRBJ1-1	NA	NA	TGCAGCGGTGGACAGCCGAACACTGAAGCTTTCTTT	CSGGQPNTEAFF
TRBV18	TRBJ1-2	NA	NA	TGTGCCAGCTCACCAAGCTCCCCAGCTAACTATGGCTACACCTTC	CASSPSSPANYGYTF
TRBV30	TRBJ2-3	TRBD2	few	TGTGCCTGGGTTAAGCTCTCGGGAGGGAGTGGAGATACGCAGTATTTT	CAWVKLSGGSGDTQYF